This TCR beta chain is from a study of vaccination effects on CD4 cells after COVID-19. About the study: The two convalescent patients provided samples 16 days and one week before vaccination. Wells containing 1.5 million to 2.5 million PBMC each were cultured with 10 IU/ml IL-2 and around 10 ug/ml peptides.

Subsequent to 10 days of culture, CD4+ T cells were isolated. From March to December 2020, the person had a SARS-CoV-2 infection that was confirmed by PCR. In the cultures, half the medium was exchanged for IL-2 medium on days 3 and 7. Profiled with immunoSEQ multiplex PCR; TCRdb holds only in-frame clones, not every one. The profile shows 50,000 to 70,000 clones, 55% to 75% of them singletons. About this clone: The antigen is undetermined.

The CDR3 loop spans 13 amino acids. Germline V gene sequence: CDR1 SGHTA, CDR2 FQGNSA. J gave up 6 bases and V 1 base, and 3 bases lay outside the gene matches. The chain has TRBV7-2 and TRBJ2-7; 7 positions agree with TRBD2. The starting material was CD4+ T cells from PBMCs cultured without peptide, obtained before COVID-19 vaccination. The TCR sequence derives from a human donor who had a prior SARS-CoV-2 infection. CDR3 amino acids: CASSLETSSEQYF. The DNA of the CDR3 is TGTGCCAGCAGCTTAGAGACTAGCAGCGAGCAGTACTTC.